One sample yielded the 27 T cell receptor beta chains listed below, sequenced in a study of blood T cell repertoires in COVID-19. Assay used: immunoSEQ multiplex PCR; TCRdb lists only in-frame clones, some missing. The profile shows about 200,000 clones, 70% to 80% of them singletons. The source material was peripheral blood. The receptors here all came from a woman aged 40 to 55 with COVID-19, enrolled during active disease.

This clone was seen more than once but under ten times. The V call is TRBV19, the J call TRBJ2-3, with D possibly being TRBD2 (7 bases). Germline V gene data show CDR1 as LNHDA and CDR2 as SQIVND (reference sequence). V was shortened by 8 bases and J by 3 bases, with 15 bases between the two germline ends. The length of the CDR3 is 14 residues. The CDR3 is CASRGAFGTDTQYF. CDR3 DNA sequence: TGTGCCAGTCGGGGGGCGTTCGGGACAGATACGCAGTATTTT.

This clone was detected once. The chain is built from TRBV7-9 and TRBJ2-3; 13 bases are shared with TRBD2. Per germline, CDR1 SEHNR and CDR2 FQNEAQ (reference sequence). The V gene end was trimmed by 6 bases and the J gene end by 2 bases; junction bases not matched to a gene: 2. This CDR3 comprises 15 residues. This chain's CDR3 is CASRGLAGNTDTQYF. The CDR3 DNA sequence: TGTGCCAGCAGGGGACTAGCGGGAAACACAGATACGCAGTATTTT.

V gene TRBV6-5 combines with J gene TRBJ1-2; D uncertain. The CDR3 spans 13 residues. Trimming cost V 6 bases and J 0 bases, with 8 bases left between them. Germline V CDR1 and CDR2: MNHEY, SVGAGI. CDR3 sequence (DNA): TGTGCCAGCAGGCCGCAGGCTAACTATGGCTACACCTTC. Translating it yields CASRPQANYGYTF.

V gene TRBV7-2 combines with J gene TRBJ2-2; D not certain. From germline, CDR1 is SGHTA and CDR2 FQGNSA. Trimming took off 5 bases at V and 5 bases at J, with 9 bases between the two ends. The CDR3 runs to 13 residues. CDR3 sequence reads: CASSPSRTGELFF. Here the CDR3 DNA reads TGTGCCAGCAGCCCCTCTAGGACCGGGGAGCTGTTTTTT.

As DNA, the CDR3 is TGTGCCAGCAGCACCGGGACAGGGAATGAAAAACTGTTTTTT. Translating it yields CASSTGTGNEKLFF. The chain recombines TRBV4-2 with TRBJ1-4; 9 bases line up with TRBD1. The CDR3 consists of 14 residues. The V segment lost 5 bases and the J segment 5 bases; nucleotides outside the gene matches: 3. Germline V gene sequence: CDR1 LGHNA, CDR2 YNFKEQ.

The CDR3 coding sequence is TGTGCCAGCTCACCAGGTCAAACTGTCAGGGAATCCGGGGAGCTGTTTTTT. It is translated as CASSPGQTVRESGELFF. The rearrangement joins TRBV18 to TRBJ2-2; tentative D call: TRBD1 (5 bases). This CDR3 is 17 amino acids long. V was shortened by 2 bases and J by 6 bases, with 19 bases between the two germline ends. Germline loops: CDR1 KGHSH, CDR2 LQKENI.

A few counts support this clone. Other DNA sequences in the sample encode the same CDR3. V usage is TRBV5-4 and J usage is TRBJ2-5; TRBD2 aligns across 15 bases. V shed 4 bases and J 3 bases; nucleotides not matched to a gene: 7. The CDR3 has 17 residues. Per the germline V gene, CDR1 is SGHNT and CDR2 is YYREEE (reference sequence). This CDR3 is CASSPGLAGGPEETQYF. CDR3 bases: TGTGCCAGCAGCCCCGGACTAGCGGGGGGGCCGGAAGAGACCCAGTACTTC.

The chain is built from TRBV11-2 and TRBJ1-4; D perhaps matches TRBD1 (6 bases). Per the germline V gene, CDR1 is SGHAT and CDR2 is FQNNGV. CDR3 size: 13 residues. Deletions cut 6 bases from V and 7 bases from J, with 12 bases between. CDR3 nucleotide sequence: TGTGCCAGCAGGGGACATTCTGGTGAAAAACTGTTTTTT. It is translated as CASRGHSGEKLFF.

The chain carries TRBV13 and TRBJ1-3, with unresolved D. CDR1 is PRHDT and CDR2 is FYEKMQ in the germline V gene (reference sequence). The CDR3 has 13 residues. Trimming pared 0 bases from V and 5 bases from J, leaving 5 bases between. The CDR3 sequence is CASSLGGRNTIYF. The CDR3 DNA reads TGTGCCAGCAGCTTAGGGGGCCGAAACACCATATATTTT.

The chain uses TRBV6-2 or TRBV6-3 and TRBJ2-7; D not certain. Germline values: CDR1 MNHEY, CDR2 SVGEGT. V was cut by 2 bases and J by 5 bases, with 7 bases left in between. This CDR3 is built from 12 residues. Here the CDR3 reads CASSYPPDEQYF. The CDR3, as DNA: TGTGCCAGCAGTTACCCCCCGGACGAGCAGTACTTC.

The chain couples TRBV29-1 to TRBJ2-1; D unclear. The CDR3 totals 13 residues. Trimming cost V 2 bases and J 6 bases, with 11 bases left between them. Germline CDR1 reads SQVTM; CDR2 reads ANQGSEA. DNA of the CDR3: TGCAGCGTTGAAAGATCCCTAAGCAATGAGCAGTTCTTC. Amino acids: CSVERSLSNEQFF.

The V gene is TRBV7-9, the J gene TRBJ1-5, with TRBD1 matching over 8 bases. Germline-derived CDR1 and CDR2 are SEHNR and FQNEAQ (reference sequence). This CDR3 is 17 amino acids long. After removal of 1 base from V and 5 bases from J, the junction contained 10 bases not matched to a gene. The CDR3 protein is CASSLGTGGGSDQPQHF. The CDR3 nucleotides are TGTGCCAGCAGCTTAGGAACAGGGGGGGGTTCGGATCAGCCCCAGCATTTT.

The chain has TRBV7-2 and TRBJ1-1; 7 bases agree with TRBD1. The CDR3 has 13 residues. V gave up 5 bases and J gave up 4 bases; unmatched junction bases: 4. Germline values: CDR1 SGHTA, CDR2 FQGNSA. The CDR3 is CASSPQGPTEAFF. The CDR3 DNA follows: TGTGCCAGCAGCCCACAGGGGCCCACTGAAGCTTTCTTT.

The chain couples TRBV7-9 to TRBJ2-2; 7 positions match TRBD1. The germline V gene encodes CDR1 SEHNR and CDR2 FQNEAQ (reference sequence). This CDR3 spans 12 amino acids. V was clipped by 9 bases and J by 4 bases; unmatched bases: 2. DNA for the CDR3: TGTGCCAGACCAGGGGGCACCGGGGAGCTGTTTTTT. This sequence encodes CARPGGTGELFF.

For this clone: Other DNA sequences within the sample encode an identical CDR3. The rearrangement joins TRBV18 to TRBJ1-1, with D maybe TRBD1 (6 bases). Looked up from germline, CDR1 is KGHSH and CDR2 is LQKENI. This CDR3 has 13 residues. V lost 1 base and J 5 bases, leaving 8 bases between the germline ends. The CDR3 bases are TGTGCCAGCTCACCACAGGGGGGGACTGAAGCTTTCTTT. This sequence encodes CASSPQGGTEAFF.

The genes are TRBV14 and TRBJ2-6; D is unresolved. Germline CDR1 and CDR2: SGHDN and FVKESK. The length of the CDR3 is 15 residues. Trimming pared 4 bases from V and 4 bases from J, leaving 11 bases between. The CDR3 reads CASSPRPRGANVLTF. The CDR3 DNA is TGTGCCAGCAGCCCTCGGCCCAGGGGGGCCAACGTCCTGACTTTC.

The rearrangement links TRBV19 to TRBJ2-7; TRBD1 is a possible D gene (6 bases). The germline V gene has CDR1 LNHDA and CDR2 SQIVND (reference sequence). V dropped 6 bases and J dropped 2 bases, with 14 bases sitting between them. CDR3 length equals 14 residues. Written as DNA, the CDR3 is TGTGCCAGTAGCCCGGGACACCTTACCTACGAGCAGTACTTC. This translates into CASSPGHLTYEQYF.

This clone was observed a few times. This chain joins TRBV19 and TRBJ2-7; D not certain. This CDR3 has 13 amino acids. V lost 10 bases and J lost 2, with 15 bases in between. The germline CDR1 and CDR2 sequences are LNHDA and SQIVND (reference sequence). CDR3 in amino acids: CATGFNETYEQYF. The CDR3 nucleotides read TGTGCCACCGGTTTCAATGAGACCTACGAGCAGTACTTC. The full variable domain, rest sourced from reference TRBV19 and TRBJ2-7, is DGGITQSPKYLFRKEGQNVTLSCEQNLNHDAMYWYRQDPGQGLRLIYYSQIVNDFQKGDIAEGYSVSREKKESFPLTVTSAQKNPTAFYLCATGFNETYEQYFGPGTRLTVT.

This clone was seen more than once but under ten times. The chain has TRBV6-6 and TRBJ2-3; 11 nucleotides agree with TRBD1. Looked up from germline, CDR1 is MNHNY and CDR2 is SVGAGI (reference sequence). The length of the CDR3 is 16 residues. Germline trimming cut 5 bases from V and 5 bases from J; bases unmatched to any gene: 9. The CDR3 loop is CASSRRTGGAIDTQYF. In DNA form, the CDR3 reads TGTGCCAGCAGTCGAAGGACAGGGGGCGCGATAGATACGCAGTATTTT.

The chain couples TRBV5-1 to TRBJ2-5; D is perhaps TRBD2 (5 bases). V shed 2 bases and J shed 1 base, with 6 bases lying between them. The CDR3 length is 13 residues. Germline assignment: CDR1 SGHRS and CDR2 YFSETQ. The CDR3 here is CASSLGSQETQYF. CDR3 in DNA: TGCGCCAGCAGCTTAGGGAGCCAAGAGACCCAGTACTTC.

The chain employs TRBV12-3 or TRBV12-4 and TRBJ1-1; D gene uncertain. CDR3 length: 13 residues. Between the trimmed V and J ends, which lost 3 bases and 3 bases, there was a span of 8 bases. In nucleotides, the CDR3 is TGTGCCAGCAGTTTGTTCGGGGACACTGAAGCTTTCTTT. Translation: CASSLFGDTEAFF.

The V call is TRBV7-8, the J call TRBJ2-1; 9 bases are shared with TRBD2. V shed 10 bases, J shed 5 bases, and the junction held 6 bases outside the gene matches. The CDR3 sequence is 13 residues long. The germline CDR1 and CDR2 sequences are SGHVS and FQNEAQ. Written as DNA, the CDR3 is TGTGCCACCGCTAGCGGGGAGCACAATGAGCAGTTCTTC. This sequence encodes CATASGEHNEQFF.

V and J are TRBV4-1 and TRBJ1-1; 10 nucleotides line up with TRBD1. The germline gives CDR1 MGHRA, CDR2 YSYEKL. The CDR3 is 20 amino acids. After removal of 6 bases from V and 1 base from J, the junction contained 20 bases not matched to a gene. For the CDR3, the DNA is TGCGCCAGCAGTCGTACCGGGACAGGGGAGCCCCTAAGCAAGAACACTGAAGCTTTCTTT. Protein sequence: CASSRTGTGEPLSKNTEAFF.

The chain joins TRBV9 to TRBJ2-7; D is ambiguous. Per the germline V gene, CDR1 is SGDLS and CDR2 is YYNGEE. The V and J ends lost 4 bases and 2 bases respectively, with 4 bases between them. The CDR3 length is 11 residues. For the CDR3, the DNA is TGTGCCAGCAGCAAGCCCTACGAGCAGTACTTC. Protein: CASSKPYEQYF.

The chain combines TRBV4-1 with TRBJ1-3; unclear D gene. The CDR3 totals 15 residues. V lost 0 bases, J lost 2 bases, and 8 bases lay in between. Germline CDR1 reads MGHRA; CDR2 reads YSYEKL. The CDR3 protein is CASSQDRSTGNTIYF. CDR3 nucleotide sequence: TGCGCCAGCAGCCAAGATCGAAGCACTGGAAACACCATATATTTT.

The V gene is TRBV5-4, the J gene TRBJ2-5; TRBD2 aligns across 13 bases. V was clipped by 4 bases and J by 5 bases; unmatched bases: 14. Per the germline V gene, CDR1 is SGHNT and CDR2 is YYREEE (reference sequence). This CDR3 is 18 amino acids long. CDR3 in DNA: TGTGCCAGCAGCCCTCCCCCACTAGCGGGGGGGCTCGGGGAGACCCAGTACTTC. Its protein is CASSPPPLAGGLGETQYF.

The chain is built from TRBV6-5 and TRBJ1-2; perhaps TRBD1 as D (5 bases). Per the germline V gene, CDR1 is MNHEY and CDR2 is SVGAGI. The V gene lost 0 bases and the J gene lost 3 bases, with 8 bases spanning the gap. The length of the CDR3 is 14 residues. Here the CDR3 reads CASSYSAGDYGYTF. The CDR3 bases are TGTGCCAGCAGTTACTCAGCGGGGGACTATGGCTACACCTTC.